This T cell receptor (beta chain) was recovered during a study of blood T cell repertoires in COVID-19. The wider study: From T cells, B-cell-depleted T cells, or PBMCs came the material, which was cDNA or gDNA.

The CDR3 runs to 13 residues. Per germline, CDR1 LNHNV and CDR2 YYDKDF (reference sequence). The V and J ends lost 4 bases and 10 bases respectively, with 16 bases between them. Per the original data handling: Amplified reference gene primers provided the basis for estimating nucleated cell counts. Data came from immunoSEQ multiplex PCR; TCRdb stores just in-frame clones and leaves some out. V and J calls plus clone size are reproduced from that table; the DNA served to infer D and trimming. Here the sample spans approximately 63,000 clones, roughly nine tenths being singletons. The source material was peripheral blood. The TCR sequence derives from a woman aged 60-75 years with COVID-19, enrolled during active disease. This chain connects TRBV15 to TRBJ1-2, with D possibly being TRBD1 (5 bases). The CDR3 region is CATSKGATRDYTF. The CDR3 DNA reads as TGTGCCACCAGCAAAGGGGCCACAAGGGACTACACCTTC.